This entry features one TCR beta chain sequence. The same CDR3 can be traced to other DNA sequences in this sample. The CDR3 loop spans 14 amino acids. Germline CDR1 SGHRS, CDR2 YFSETQ. J gave up 4 bases and V 3 bases, and 6 bases lay outside the gene matches. The sample belongs to a study of blood T cell repertoires in COVID-19. Across the study: Sites in the United States, Italy and Spain provided acute and convalescent COVID-19 samples. PBMCs, B-cell-depleted T cells, or T cells provided the cDNA or gDNA that made up the material.

The assay was immunoSEQ multiplex PCR, and TCRdb's table has in-frame clones only and misses some. Counted here are about 180,000 clones, about 75% occurring once; the ten biggest clones make up less than 30%. The V gene is TRBV5-1, the J gene TRBJ2-7, with TRBD1 matching 8 bases. Material: peripheral blood. The source is a woman in her 70s with acute or convalescent COVID-19. DNA of the CDR3: TGCGCCAGCAGCTCCGGGACAGGACTGTACGAGCAGTACTTC. Residues: CASSSGTGLYEQYF.